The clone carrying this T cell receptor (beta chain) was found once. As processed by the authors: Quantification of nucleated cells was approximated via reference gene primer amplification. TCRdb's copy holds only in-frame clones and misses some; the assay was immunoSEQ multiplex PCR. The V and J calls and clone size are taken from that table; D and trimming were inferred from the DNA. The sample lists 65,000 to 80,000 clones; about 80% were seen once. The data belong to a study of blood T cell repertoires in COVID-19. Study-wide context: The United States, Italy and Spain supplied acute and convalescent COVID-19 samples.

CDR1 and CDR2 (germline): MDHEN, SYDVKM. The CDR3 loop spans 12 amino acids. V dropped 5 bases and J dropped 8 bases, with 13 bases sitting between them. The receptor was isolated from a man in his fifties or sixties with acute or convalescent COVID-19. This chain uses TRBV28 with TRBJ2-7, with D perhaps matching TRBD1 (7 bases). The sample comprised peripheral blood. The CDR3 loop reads CASSGGTVKQYF. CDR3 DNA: TGTGCCAGCAGTGGCGGGACAGTAAAGCAGTACTTC.